The T cell receptor beta chain described here comes from a study of regulatory T cells in long-lasting Graves disease (dated by TCRdb to the early 2020s). Context from the whole study: Newly diagnosed Graves' disease patients had taken antithyroid drugs for less than 3 months. A total of roughly 33 samples underwent TCR sequencing: approximately 13 from persistent and roughly 20 from newly diagnosed Graves' disease patients. The study was registered as a clinical trial and conducted in China. Peripheral blood TCR sequencing and RNA sequencing compared persistent Graves' disease patients with newly diagnosed Graves' disease patients.

The sample's time point label, decoded: newly diagnosed GD, antithyroid drugs for less than 3 months. For both TCR sequencing and RNA sequencing, RNA was extracted from PBMCs using TRIzol. The diagnosis of Graves' disease followed American Thyroid Association guidelines. The patients came from an endocrinology department in Xi'an, China. Each patient gave 7.5 to 10 milliliters of peripheral blood, collected in an EDTA anticoagulant tube. Ficoll Paque Plus density gradient separation was used to isolate PBMCs, and no further T cell sorting was done. An Agilent 2100 Bioanalyzer and agarose gel were used to assess RNA quality, and a NanoDrop 2000 was used to measure RNA concentration. The junction shows trimming of 0 bases on V and 6 bases on J, and the gene matches do not reach 6 bases of it. Spanning cysteine to phenylalanine, the CDR3 consists of 16 amino acids. Left in the record is the CDR3 DNA by itself, 48 bases read in frame from the first base.

As regards this clonotype: This receptor's antigen is unknown. Per-base quality was not reported, and no clone a single base away is much larger than it.

The study at large found these results: Only the TCR beta chain was sequenced and analyzed. TRBV28, TRBJ1-2 and TRBJ2-5 were preferentially used in persistent disease, while TRBV20-1 and TRBJ2-1 were favored in newly diagnosed disease. Compared with newly diagnosed patients, patients with persistent Graves' disease had lower TCR Shannon entropy and fewer highly expanded clones, which suggests clonal expansion. Only peripheral blood was studied, because thyroid tissue, the primary lesion, was inaccessible. As a limitation, the authors acknowledged that the small sample size may reduce accuracy. Persistent patients shared more public clonotypes among themselves (approximately 2,500) than newly diagnosed patients did (about 900).

The library was generated by multiplex PCR. Reads for this sample came from an Illumina HiSeq 4000. To build TCR beta libraries, CDR3 regions were amplified by Arm-PCR using iRepertoire HTBI primers. Gel purification was performed on PCR products prior to sequencing. The source study handled its data this way. Gene usage analysis of CDR3 amino acid clonotypes used the 62 TRBV and about 15 TRBJ segments found across samples. Filtered high-quality paired reads were merged into contigs using COPE and FqMerger. BLAST was used to align contigs to IMGT TRBV, TRBD and TRBJ reference genes, with CDR3 defined following IMGT. Clonotypes above 0.1% frequency were classified as highly expanded clones. Shannon entropy served as the measure of repertoire diversity, while the Gini coefficient captured V-J evenness. Clonotypes shared by more than one individual were considered public. TCRdb passed the public sequencing reads through fastp at Q25 and MiXCR, retaining productive beta sequences. Rows are unified per CDR3 protein, each entry keeping the most common DNA and genes. None of the V and J calls come from the authors' own analysis; TCRdb made them. Here the sample has about 470,000 distinct CDR3 sequences; around 14% occur a single time. Around 15% of the sample rests with the top ten.

Another study also made use of these data, one on T cells in Graves' hyperthyroidism and ophthalmopathy. From the second report: A patient counted as having stable Graves' hyperthyroidism if no progression to ophthalmopathy occurred over 18 months of follow-up. Hyperthyroidism patients were newly diagnosed, with disease duration under 2 months, and aged 18 to 65 years. Patients with uncontrolled infections, other autoimmune diseases, pregnancy or lactation were excluded. Diagnoses were established on the basis of clinical symptoms, serum thyroxine and TRAb, thyroid ultrasound, and orbital computed tomography. The first round of RT-PCR for the TCR CDR3 was performed with the HTBI primer set and the Qiagen OneStep RT-PCR kit. Most expanded thyroid clonotypes (frequency above 0.001) were also detected in blood, a finding suggesting that blood repertoires may reflect thyroid immune responses. A 13 V-J signature model separated ophthalmopathy from stable hyperthyroidism, with about 88% sensitivity and about 81% specificity in cross-validation and 80%/75% in testing. During validation, the model predicted progression to ophthalmopathy a median of roughly 7.1 months ahead of onset, with roughly 65% sensitivity and almost 75% specificity. To identify TCR V-J signatures that set the groups apart, the researchers used a discovery cohort of 90 to 100 patients, made up of under 50 with Graves' ophthalmopathy and 57 with stable Graves' hyperthyroidism. Whether ophthalmopathy could be predicted prospectively was tested in an independent validation cohort made up of fewer than 20 hyperthyroidism patients plus 17 patients who later progressed to ophthalmopathy. The approximately 95 discovery patients were divided at random into training and test sets in a 7:3 ratio. In addition, the study compared T-cell repertoires in thyroid tissue and in blood from five or six Graves' hyperthyroidism patients. After blood sampling, hyperthyroidism patients were treated with methimazole at a starting dose of 30 mg daily, and ophthalmopathy patients were treated with high-dose intravenous methylprednisolone. Libraries were constructed in a second round of multiplex PCR, after which size selection and purification were carried out. Paired-end sequencing of the libraries was performed with 100 bp reads on an Illumina HiSeq2000. SOAPnuke was used to process the raw data, throwing out any read that contained adapters or uncalled bases, had a mean Phred below 15, or lacked an exact constant-primer or identifier match. COPE v1.2.5 was used to merge the high-quality paired reads, and each unique nucleotide sequence was defined as a clonotype. Clonotypes were aligned to IMGT TRBV, TRBD and TRBJ reference segments using MiTCR v1.1. Analysis was restricted to V-J combinations with a frequency above 0.0001, which covered 99.2% of repertoires. A TCS score was defined as the ratio between F50 (clonal expansion) and ExV (chaos), using BLOSUM62-based TCRdist between CDR3 peptides within each V-J. Welch's t-statistics and random forest reduced fewer than 600 V-J features to some 14, which were used in a naive Bayes classifier (R e1071). No statistical method was used to set the sample size in advance, and investigators knew the group allocation. According to the paper, TCR Vbeta CDR3 sequencing was carried out on roughly 130 peripheral blood samples, which came from 40 to 45 ophthalmopathy, 75 to 80 hyperthyroidism and approximately 17 progressor patients.

The receptor chain draws on TRBV12-3 or TRBV12-4 and TRBJ2-1; 9 junctional bases match TRBD2. The starting material was peripheral blood mononuclear cells (PBMCs), obtained at new diagnosis, from a patient treated with antithyroid drugs. The TCR sequence derives from a woman in her twenties or thirties with Graves disease. Donor details come from another sample of the same person, matched by shared clones. The DNA reads as follows: TGTGCCAGCAGTTTAGCGCTTCTAGCGGGAATCAATGAGCAGTTCTTC. Its product reads: CASSLALLAGINEQFF.